The next 15 T cell receptor beta chains were all read from a single sample in a study of blood T cell repertoires in COVID-19 (TCRdb year 2020). Library creation used the immunoSEQ multiplex PCR assay. TCRdb carries this immuneACCESS record with in-frame sequences only. Its versions omit some clonotypes, under half of them owing to an unresolved V gene in the studies checked, with the rest unexplained. Within this sample are 120,000 to 150,000 clones, with approximately 85% of them counted one time only. Jointly, the top ten make up around 8% of the sample. Sequenced sample: peripheral blood. The receptors come from a woman aged 55-69 years with COVID-19, enrolled during active disease.

The V call is TRBV7-3, the J call TRBJ2-2; maybe TRBD2 (5 bases). This CDR3 has 16 amino acids. Germline loops: CDR1 SGHTA, CDR2 FQGTGA. Trimming stripped 3 bases from V and 5 bases from J, with 16 bases between. The CDR3: CASSFRVPSGTGELFF. In nucleotides, the CDR3 is TGTGCCAGCAGCTTTAGGGTCCCATCGGGGACCGGGGAGCTGTTTTTT.

V and J are TRBV4-1 and TRBJ2-5; D is undetermined. Between the trimmed V and J ends, which lost 4 bases and 2 bases, there was a span of 8 bases. Germline V CDR1 and CDR2: MGHRA, YSYEKL. The CDR3 loop spans 13 amino acids. CDR3 loop: CASSLAAQETQYF. As DNA, the CDR3 is TGCGCCAGCAGCCTGGCGGCTCAAGAGACCCAGTACTTC.

In this sample, this clone turned up a few times. The J gene is TRBJ2-7, the V gene TRBV2; 7 nucleotides line up with TRBD2. Germline V gives CDR1 SNHLY, CDR2 FYNNEI. The ends lost 4 bases at V and 3 bases at J; junction bases unmatched: 9. The CDR3 consists of 15 residues. The CDR3: CASSAGGLDNYEQYF. CDR3 nucleotide sequence: TGTGCCAGCAGTGCAGGAGGACTAGACAACTACGAGCAGTACTTC.

V is TRBV10-3 and J is TRBJ2-7; 10 positions agree with TRBD1. CDR1 ENHRY and CDR2 SYGVKD come from the germline V gene. The CDR3 spans 14 residues. Unmatched junction bases numbered 6, after V lost 10 bases and J lost 0 bases. CDR3 in DNA: TGTGCCACCCGGACAGGGGGGAGCTCCTACGAGCAGTACTTC. This translates into CATRTGGSSYEQYF.

The rearrangement joins TRBV3-1 (or the pseudogene TRBV3-2) to TRBJ1-2, with 10 bases matching TRBD1. The CDR3 has 13 residues. After removal of 4 bases from V and 6 bases from J, the junction contained 2 bases not matched to a gene. Germline V gives CDR1 LGHDT, CDR2 YNNKEL (reference sequence). CDR3 coding DNA: TGTGCCAGCAGCCCGACAGGGGGCGATGGCTACACCTTC. This codes for CASSPTGGDGYTF.

This chain uses TRBV7-7 with TRBJ2-7; 9 nucleotides agree with TRBD2. The CDR3 length is 15 residues. CDR1 is SSHAT, CDR2 FNYEAQ, per germline (reference sequence). V dropped 1 base and J dropped 2; count of bases not matched to a gene: 3. The CDR3 protein is CASSLGAGGAYEQYF. The CDR3 DNA sequence: TGTGCCAGCAGCTTAGGTGCGGGGGGGGCCTACGAGCAGTACTTC.

The chain combines TRBV7-6 with TRBJ2-6; the D is unclear. The CDR3 contains 16 residues. Germline CDR1 SGHVS, CDR2 FNYEAQ. Trimming took off 1 base at V and 1 base at J, with 8 bases between the two ends. CDR3 protein: CASSLGGVSGANVLTF. The CDR3 DNA sequence: TGTGCCAGCAGCTTAGGAGGCGTATCTGGGGCCAACGTCCTGACTTTC.

The chain is built from TRBV27 and TRBJ2-5; TRBD2 agrees at 7 bases. From germline, CDR1 is MNHEY and CDR2 SMNVEV (reference sequence). The CDR3 is made up of 15 amino acids. The J segment lost 0 bases and the V segment lost 4 bases, leaving 5 bases of the junction unmatched. The CDR3 is CASSSLASYQETQYF. The CDR3 DNA reads TGTGCCAGCAGTTCACTAGCGAGCTACCAAGAGACCCAGTACTTC.

The rearrangement joins TRBV18 to TRBJ1-2, with TRBD1 as a possible D gene (5 bases). V dropped 3 bases and J dropped 0 bases, with 14 bases sitting between them. Looked up from germline, CDR1 is KGHSH and CDR2 is LQKENI. The length of the CDR3 is 16 residues. CDR3 sequence reads: CASSPNTGGANYGYTF. CDR3 DNA: TGTGCCAGCTCACCTAACACTGGAGGGGCTAACTATGGCTACACCTTC.

The V call is TRBV27, the J call TRBJ2-6; 9 bases agree with TRBD2. CDR1 and CDR2 from the germline V gene are MNHEY and SMNVEV (reference sequence). V shed 10 bases and J 3 bases; nucleotides not matched to a gene: 13. This CDR3 is built from 17 residues. The CDR3, as DNA: TGTGCCACAACTCTAGGCGGGGGGGTAAGTGGGGCCAACGTCCTGACTTTC. Amino acids: CATTLGGGVSGANVLTF.

CDR3 bases: TGTGCCAGCAGTAGACGGGACAGGCCTGGGGAGCCCCAGCATTTT. Protein sequence: CASSRRDRPGEPQHF. The V gene is TRBV27, the J gene TRBJ1-5, with 8 bases matching TRBD1. CDR1 MNHEY and CDR2 SMNVEV come from the germline V gene (reference sequence). V gave up 5 bases and J gave up 8 bases; unmatched junction bases: 11. The CDR3 covers 15 residues.

The J gene is TRBJ2-5, the V gene TRBV29-1; 7 bases are shared with TRBD2. The junction had 10 bases not matched to a gene; V was cut back by 7 bases and J by 11 bases. Germline V gives CDR1 SQVTM, CDR2 ANQGSEA. This CDR3 has 11 residues. DNA for the CDR3: TGCAGCGCTAGGGCGGGGGAAACACAGTACTTC. Translation gives CSARAGETQYF.

This chain links TRBV20-1 with TRBJ1-2; D not certain. The CDR3 contains 11 residues. Germline values: CDR1 DFQATT, CDR2 SNEGSKA (reference sequence). Trimming removed 6 bases from V and 8 bases from J, with 13 bases in between. CDR3 nucleotides: TGCAGTGCCCCCCGGGATCGGGGCTACACCTTC. It specifies CSAPRDRGYTF.

The chain is built from TRBV11-3 and TRBJ2-1; weak D call: TRBD1 (6 bases). Between the trimmed V and J ends, which lost 5 bases and 5 bases, there was a span of 13 bases. This CDR3 contains 14 residues. CDR1 is SGHNT, CDR2 YENEEA, per germline. Here the CDR3 DNA reads TGTGCCAGCAGCCCGCACTCAGGGGACAATGAGCAGTTCTTC. Protein sequence: CASSPHSGDNEQFF.

This chain links TRBV29-1 with TRBJ1-1; 10 bases map to TRBD1. The CDR3 contains 11 residues. Looked up from germline, CDR1 is SQVTM and CDR2 is ANQGSEA. The CDR3 DNA is TGCGGTTGGGGGACAGGGGAACTAGCTTTCTTT. Its translation is CGWGTGELAFF.